Listed below are T cell receptor beta chains from one sample, sequenced in a study of T cells in tumors and immune-related adverse events. The repertoire was sequenced with immunoSEQ multiplex PCR; TCRdb's copy has only in-frame clones and lacks some. The sample lists more than 550 clones, over 85% occurring once. The specimen was tumor tissue, collected from a patient treated with anti-PD-1 therapy. All receptors derive from a female donor with metastatic renal cell carcinoma. Both conserved end residues are part of each CDR3. Fields, in order: clone size, CDR3 length, J gene, V gene, CDR3 protein. The listing skips clone size in some rows; elsewhere it reads once, few, many or a size class.

>-|14|TRBJ2-7|TRBV6-1
CASSEFGAVDEQYF
>-|15|TRBJ2-3|TRBV10-2
CASREGQGEADTQYF
>-|15|TRBJ2-2|TRBV29-1
CSVPSGVANTGELFF
>-|15|TRBJ1-2|TRBV7-2
CANSVRQGLNYGYTF
>-|17|TRBJ2-2|TRBV12-5
CASGLVFGQGGAGELFF
>-|12|TRBJ2-7|TRBV19
CASIGWGDEQYF
>-|14|TRBJ1-1|TRBV7-6
CASSNPYRGTEAFF
>once|16|TRBJ2-3|TRBV4-2
CASSGQAGGLSDTQYF
>-|13|TRBJ1-5|TRBV28
CASTRQLNQPQHF
>-|14|TRBJ1-6|TRBV5-1
CASSLGIAGSPLHF
>-|12|TRBJ1-5|TRBV5-6
CASSLINQPQHF
>once|12|TRBJ1-6|TRBV7-2
CASSLGNSPLHF
>-|13|TRBJ1-3|TRBV5-5
CASSSIAGNTIYF
>-|13|TRBJ1-2|TRBV5-6
CASSYRKNYGYTF
>-|16|TRBJ2-2|TRBV6-1
CASSEVPAGGPGELFF
>-|15|TRBJ1-5|TRBV7-9
CASSPGGQPNQPQHF
>-|14|TRBJ2-7|TRBV19
CASSPQGAVYEQYF